Shown below are 22 T cell receptor beta chains from a single sample sequenced in a study of regulatory T cells in long-lasting Graves disease. HTBI primers from iRepertoire and Arm-PCR of CDR3 regions yielded the TCR beta libraries. TCRdb itself ran the multiplex PCR reads through MiXCR, one entry per CDR3 protein. The sample carries under 300,000 distinct CDR3 sequences, just over 20% recorded once. Time point meaning: newly diagnosed GD, antithyroid drugs for less than 3 months. The TCR library was prepared using RNA isolated from PBMCs. The source material was peripheral blood mononuclear cells (PBMCs), sampled at new diagnosis, from a patient treated with antithyroid drugs. The receptors were gathered from a female donor with Graves disease.

About this clonotype: A much larger clone differs from this one at a single base, so this may be a read error. The chain carries TRBV7-2 and TRBJ2-1, with TRBD1 matching over 12 bases. In germline, CDR1 is SGHTA, CDR2 FQGNSA. Unmatched junction bases numbered 4, after V lost 2 bases and J lost 8 bases. The CDR3 length is 15 residues. DNA for the CDR3: TGTGCCAGCAGCTTAAGGGACAGGGGGCTCGATGAGCAGTTCTTC. This translates into CASSLRDRGLDEQFF.

This clonotype was seen repeatedly, ten times or more. The chain has TRBV16 and TRBJ2-7, with a weak D call TRBD1 (6 bases). The V end lost 6 bases, the J end lost 3 bases, and 15 bases lay between the germline ends. Germline CDR1 is KGHSY and CDR2 is FQNENV. The CDR3 has 14 amino acids. The CDR3 here is CASRRGTGRYEQYF. The CDR3 DNA reads TGTGCCAGCAGAAGAGGCACAGGGCGCTACGAGCAGTACTTC.

This clonotype has just a few counts. This chain joins TRBV24-1 and TRBJ1-2; D may be TRBD1 (5 bases). The germline gives CDR1 KGHDR, CDR2 SFDVKD. Trimming removed 5 bases at V and 3 bases at J, with 15 bases between. CDR3 length: 15 amino acids. CDR3 nucleotides: TGTGCCACCAGTGGGGTTAGGGGAGGAGACTATGGCTACACCTTC. Its protein is CATSGVRGGDYGYTF.

This sequence joins TRBV29-1 and TRBJ2-5, with TRBD1 matching over 7 bases. Germline-derived CDR1 and CDR2 are SQVTM and ANQGSEA. V shed 7 bases and J 4 bases; nucleotides not matched to a gene: 12. This CDR3 contains 14 residues. In DNA, the CDR3 is TGCAGCGCGGATATTGACAGGGACCCAGAGACCCAGTACTTC. The encoded protein is CSADIDRDPETQYF.

This clonotype was counted ten times or more. A much more abundant neighbour one base away suggests this may be a read error. The J gene is TRBJ2-3, the V gene TRBV7-8; D perhaps matches TRBD2 (7 bases). The CDR3 sequence is 16 residues long. Germline CDR1 SGHVS, CDR2 FQNEAQ. V lost 7 bases and J 0 bases, leaving 17 bases between the germline ends. As DNA, the CDR3 is TGTGCCAGCAACCAATTCCGGGGGGCTAGCACAGATACGCAGTATTTT. The encoded protein is CASNQFRGASTDTQYF.

The sample holds many counts of this clonotype. V gene TRBV7-8 combines with J gene TRBJ1-6; the D is unclear. Germline V gives CDR1 SGHVS, CDR2 FQNEAQ. The germline V and J ends were trimmed by 3 bases and 15 bases, with 9 bases remaining between them. This CDR3 is built from 11 residues. The CDR3 spells CASSFGRLLHF. As DNA, the CDR3 is TGTGCCAGCAGCTTCGGGCGTCTCCTCCACTTT.

This clonotype was seen at least ten times. This chain links TRBV20-1 with TRBJ2-7; 10 bases agree with TRBD2. The CDR3 has 17 amino acids. With V trimmed by 3 bases and J by 7 bases, 18 bases remained unmatched. CDR1 and CDR2 (germline): DFQATT, SNEGSKA (reference sequence). The CDR3, as DNA: TGCAGTGCTAGCCCCCCGACTGGAGCGGGGGGGCCGGGGGAGCAGTACTTC. Translated: CSASPPTGAGGPGEQYF.

This clonotype was seen many times. V gene TRBV5-1 combines with J gene TRBJ2-2, with TRBD1 identical over 8 bases. Germline lookup yields CDR1 SGHRS and CDR2 YFSETQ. V shed 3 bases and J 5 bases; nucleotides not matched to a gene: 6. This CDR3 contains 15 residues. The CDR3 reads CASSSGQGRTGELFF. Written as DNA, the CDR3 is TGCGCCAGCAGCTCTGGACAGGGCAGGACCGGGGAGCTGTTTTTT.

Remarks on this clonotype: A much larger clone differs by one base, so this may be a read error. Given the absence of the conserved phenylalanine or tryptophan at the CDR3 end, a read error is likely. This chain connects TRBV5-5 to TRBJ1-2; TRBD1 might be the D (5 bases). V lost 2 bases and J 3 bases, leaving 14 bases between the germline ends. This CDR3 contains 15 residues. Germline V gene sequence: CDR1 SGHKS, CDR2 YYEKEE (reference sequence). The CDR3 nucleotides read TGTGCCAGCAGCTTCTCTTCAAGGGACCACTATGGCTACACCTCC. This translates into CASSFSSRDHYGYTS.

This clonotype was observed at least ten times. V is TRBV5-1 and J is TRBJ1-1; D remains unclear. The CDR3 runs to 16 residues. V was trimmed by 0 bases and J by 6 bases, leaving 18 bases between them. CDR1 SGHRS and CDR2 YFSETQ come from the germline V gene. The CDR3 reads CASSLARAGSRAEAFF. CDR3 coding DNA: TGCGCCAGCAGCTTGGCGAGGGCGGGTTCTAGGGCTGAAGCTTTCTTT.

This clonotype was counted many times. The chain couples TRBV6-1 to TRBJ2-7; TRBD2 is a possible D gene (6 bases). Germline CDR1 is MNHNS and CDR2 is SASEGT. The V end lost 5 bases, the J end lost 1 base, and 21 bases lay between the germline ends. The CDR3 has 17 amino acids. CDR3 nucleotides: TGTGCCAGCAGTAAGCGCGCTAGGGACTCCAGATCCTACGAGCAGTACTTC. It encodes CASSKRARDSRSYEQYF.

The table lists this clonotype with many counts. The chain has TRBV7-2 and TRBJ2-7; 8 nucleotides align to TRBD1. V shed 3 bases, J shed 2 bases, and the junction held 6 bases outside the gene matches. In germline, CDR1 is SGHTA, CDR2 FQGNSA. The CDR3 spans 15 residues. The CDR3 DNA reads TGTGCCAGCAGCTTGAGGGTGGACAGGGCCTACGAGCAGTACTTC. It specifies CASSLRVDRAYEQYF.

This clonotype was found many times. The J gene is TRBJ2-3, the V gene TRBV6-1, with D perhaps being TRBD1 or TRBD2 (5 bases each). The CDR3 sequence is 14 residues long. Trimming shortened V by 10 bases and J by 6 bases, and 20 bases separated the two germline ends. Germline values: CDR1 MNHNS, CDR2 SASEGT. The CDR3 is CATSPGPHGDTQYF. CDR3 bases: TGTGCCACATCACCGGGACCGCATGGGGATACGCAGTATTTT.

This clonotype was picked up many times. The genes are TRBV3-1 and TRBJ2-2, with 7 bases lining up with TRBD2. The CDR3 runs 16 residues. The germline gives CDR1 LGHDT, CDR2 YNNKEL (reference sequence). V was pared by 5 bases and J by 2 bases, with 8 bases of the junction left unmatched. The CDR3 DNA reads TGTGCCAGCAGCTACTACCGGGACTATAACACCGGGGAGCTGTTTTTT. Protein: CASSYYRDYNTGELFF.

To note about this clonotype: A much larger clone is a single base away; this may be a read error. The rearrangement joins TRBV9 to TRBJ2-1; D call uncertain. The CDR3 spans 13 residues. Germline CDR1 and CDR2: SGDLS and YYNGEE. Trimming pared 2 bases from V and 10 bases from J, leaving 13 bases between. CDR3 nucleotide sequence: TGTGCCAGCAGCGTGGTGATGGGGAACGAGCAGTTCTTC. Encoded protein: CASSVVMGNEQFF.

With regard to this clonotype: This likely reflects a read error, since a far larger clone is one base away. No conserved phenylalanine or tryptophan ends this CDR3, so it is likely a read error. The rearrangement uses TRBV12-3 or TRBV12-4 and TRBJ2-1; maybe TRBD2 (5 bases). The CDR3 spans 16 residues. V was pared by 6 bases and J by 7 bases, with 22 bases between. This chain's CDR3 is CASSPETGTMGNEQFS. For the CDR3, the DNA is TGTGCCAGCAGCCCCGAAACGGGAACCATGGGGAATGAGCAGTTCTCC.

For this clonotype: This likely reflects a read error, since a far larger clone is one base away. The chain recombines TRBV10-3 with TRBJ2-7; the match to TRBD1 covers 10 bases. V was pared by 3 bases and J by 4 bases, with 6 bases of the junction left unmatched. Germline-derived CDR1 and CDR2 are ENHRY and SYGVKD. The CDR3 sequence is 15 residues long. The CDR3 nucleotides read TGTGCCATCAGTGACCCGGGACAGGGGATGTACGAGCAGTACTTC. Translated, it gives CAISDPGQGMYEQYF.

This clonotype was seen at least ten times. The gene calls are TRBV20-1 and TRBJ2-3; no definite D call. The CDR3 has 13 amino acids. CDR1 is DFQATT, CDR2 SNEGSKA, per germline (reference sequence). Trimming stripped 0 bases from V and 2 bases from J, with 6 bases between. The CDR3 DNA follows: TGCAGTGCTAGAGAAACGGTCACAGATACGCAGTATTTT. Translated: CSARETVTDTQYF.

The chain recombines TRBV4-1 with TRBJ2-7; D call uncertain. Germline V CDR1 and CDR2: MGHRA, YSYEKL. The V and J ends lost 0 bases and 4 bases respectively, with 13 bases between them. This CDR3 has 15 residues. CDR3 protein: CASSQDLGTTYEQYF. The CDR3 coding sequence is TGCGCCAGCAGCCAAGATTTGGGCACTACTTACGAGCAGTACTTC.

In this sample, this clonotype turned up many times. This rearrangement joins TRBV30 to TRBJ1-5; possibly TRBD1 for D (6 bases). The V end was cut by 2 bases, the J end by 1 base, with 12 bases between. Germline CDR1 GTSNPN, CDR2 SVGIG (reference sequence). The CDR3 consists of 15 residues. The CDR3 loop reads CAWSTGTGSNQPQHF. The CDR3, as DNA: TGTGCCTGGAGTACAGGGACGGGGAGCAATCAGCCCCAGCATTTT. The full variable domain, in which reference TRBV30 and TRBJ1-5 provide the parts outside the CDR3, is SQTIHQWPATLVQPVGSPLSLECTVEGTSNPNLYWYRQAAGRGLQLLFYSVGIGQISSEVPQNLSASRPQDRQFILSSKKLLLSDSGFYLCAWSTGTGSNQPQHFGDGTRLSIL.

This clonotype showed up many times. CDR3 nucleotide sequence: TGTGCCAGCAGTTCCTCCTATTCCGGGTCCCATAGAGAGACCCAGTACTTC. The encoded protein is CASSSSYSGSHRETQYF. The genes are TRBV6-5 and TRBJ2-5, with D unclear. Germline values: CDR1 MNHEY, CDR2 SVGAGI. This CDR3 region has 17 residues. V was shortened by 4 bases and J by 4 bases, with 22 bases between the two germline ends.

This clonotype was observed many times. This sequence joins TRBV27 and TRBJ1-5, with D maybe TRBD1 (5 bases). The CDR3 extends over 13 amino acids. V was trimmed by 3 bases and J by 12 bases, leaving 15 bases between them. Germline CDR1 MNHEY, CDR2 SMNVEV (reference sequence). The CDR3 loop is CASSFLEGSLQHF. The CDR3 nucleotides are TGTGCCAGCAGTTTTTTGGAGGGGTCTCTCCAGCATTTT.